Below, 23 T cell receptor beta chains from the same sample are listed, as sequenced in a study of vaccination and CD4 T cells after COVID-19. Antigen specificity for these receptors is unknown. Researchers used the Oncomine TCR Beta short-read assay to sequence DNA from cultured CD4+ T cells. TCRdb re-analysed the PCR reads in MiXCR, keeping a single row per CDR3 protein. Of roughly 5,300 distinct CDR3 sequences listed, roughly 60% are singletons. As for treatment: roughly 10-day PBMC culture with coronavirus spike peptide pools or control peptides (ViraFEST assay). Unexposed donor CD4+ T cells predated the COVID-19 pandemic, collected 2011-2018. The sample comprised CD4+ T cells from blood, cultured in vitro. Receptors originate from a human donor in good health.

This clonotype was observed a handful of times. This chain connects TRBV19 to TRBJ1-5; TRBD1 might be the D (5 bases). This CDR3 comprises 15 residues. Germline CDR1 and CDR2: LNHDA and SQIVND (reference sequence). Trimming shortened V by 7 bases and J by 1 base, and 14 bases separated the two germline ends. CDR3 amino acids: CASTRQGASNQPQHF. DNA for the CDR3: TGTGCCAGTACCAGGCAGGGAGCCAGCAATCAGCCCCAGCATTTT.

This chain connects TRBV20-1 to TRBJ2-5, with TRBD2 as a possible D gene (5 bases). Between the trimmed V and J ends, which lost 4 bases and 1 base, there was a span of 10 bases. The CDR3 runs 13 residues. Germline V gives CDR1 DFQATT, CDR2 SNEGSKA (reference sequence). The CDR3, as DNA: TGCAGTGCTAACAGCGGCTCCCAAGAGACCCAGTACTTC. This sequence encodes CSANSGSQETQYF.

CDR3 sequence reads: CASRVGGFRMNTEAFF. The CDR3 region has the DNA TGTGCCAGCAGGGTGGGGGGGTTTCGCATGAACACTGAAGCTTTCTTT. The gene calls are TRBV6-1 and TRBJ1-1; D may be TRBD1 (5 bases). CDR3 length: 16 residues. The germline V gene encodes CDR1 MNHNS and CDR2 SASEGT. V lost 6 bases and J 0 bases, leaving 17 bases between the germline ends.

Regarding this clonotype: It is likely a read error, because the conserved phenylalanine at the end of the CDR3 is missing. The chain has TRBV19 and TRBJ1-2, with 8 bases lining up with TRBD1. The CDR3 length is 13 residues. The germline V gene has CDR1 LNHDA and CDR2 SQIVND (reference sequence). J lost 7 bases, V lost 6 bases, and 7 bases had no gene match. In nucleotides, the CDR3 is TGTGCCAGTAGCCTGGACAGGGTGCGTGGCTACACCCTC. Translation: CASSLDRVRGYTL.

This clonotype was counted between two and nine times. The chain combines TRBV28 with TRBJ1-2; D unclear. CDR3 length equals 13 residues. Germline V gives CDR1 MDHEN, CDR2 SYDVKM. The V and J ends lost 8 bases and 7 bases respectively, with 17 bases between them. CDR3 region: CASVPSRWGGYTF. The CDR3 DNA follows: TGTGCCAGCGTCCCTAGCAGGTGGGGTGGCTACACCTTC.

The chain is built from TRBV27 and TRBJ1-5; D is undetermined. Trimming removed 0 bases at V and 6 bases at J, with 15 bases between. The CDR3 is made up of 16 amino acids. The germline V gene encodes CDR1 MNHEY and CDR2 SMNVEV (reference sequence). The CDR3 loop reads CASSLSKDPLAQPQHF. In nucleotides, the CDR3 is TGTGCCAGCAGTTTATCGAAGGACCCCCTAGCTCAGCCCCAGCATTTT.

V usage is TRBV12-3 or TRBV12-4 and J usage is TRBJ2-7; 9 positions match TRBD2. This CDR3 has 18 amino acids. J gave up 1 base and V 3 bases, and 13 bases lay outside the gene matches. Here the CDR3 reads CASSLRGGVNIRSYEQYF. Here the CDR3 DNA reads TGTGCCAGCAGTTTGCGGGGGGGAGTAAACATCAGGTCCTACGAGCAGTACTTC.

This clonotype was seen only once. The chain recombines TRBV6-1 with TRBJ2-7; TRBD2 aligns across 10 bases. J was trimmed by 5 bases and V by 6 bases; bases with no gene match: 7. This CDR3 has 14 residues. Germline V gives CDR1 MNHNS, CDR2 SASEGT. The CDR3 nucleotides are TGTGCCAGCAGCATCGGGACTAGCGAAAACGAGCAGTACTTC. Protein: CASSIGTSENEQYF.

This clonotype has only one observation. The genes are TRBV19 and TRBJ1-6; D gene unclear. CDR3 length: 11 amino acids. V shed 8 bases and J shed 7 bases, with 6 bases lying between them. Germline CDR1 and CDR2: LNHDA and SQIVND (reference sequence). The CDR3 nucleotides are TGTGCCAGTGCAGGAAATTCACCCCTCCACTTT. Amino acid sequence: CASAGNSPLHF.

This chain links TRBV19 with TRBJ1-2, with D unclear. Germline values: CDR1 LNHDA, CDR2 SQIVND (reference sequence). Trimming removed 7 bases from V and 2 bases from J, with 17 bases in between. The CDR3 has 15 amino acids. The CDR3 protein is CASTTVGRVNYGYTF. As DNA, the CDR3 is TGTGCCAGTACCACGGTGGGGAGGGTAAACTATGGCTACACCTTC.

V is TRBV20-1 and J is TRBJ1-1, with TRBD1 identical over 7 bases. There are 14 residues in the CDR3. The V gene's germline CDR1 is DFQATT and CDR2 SNEGSKA (reference sequence). The ends lost 5 bases at V and 1 base at J; junction bases unmatched: 7. CDR3 coding DNA: TGCAGTGCTTGGGACAGTGAAAAGAACACTGAAGCTTTCTTT. Protein sequence: CSAWDSEKNTEAFF.

The table lists this clonotype with a few counts. The genes are TRBV20-1 and TRBJ1-4; TRBD1 aligns across 9 bases. Germline V CDR1 and CDR2: DFQATT, SNEGSKA (reference sequence). The CDR3 length is 13 residues. V dropped 6 bases and J dropped 6; count of bases not matched to a gene: 5. CDR3 region: CSAGTGSDEKLFF. The CDR3 nucleotides read TGCAGTGCAGGGACAGGGAGTGATGAAAAACTGTTTTTT.

The rearrangement links TRBV28 to TRBJ1-2; 7 positions agree with TRBD1. The V segment lost 3 bases and the J segment 0 bases; nucleotides outside the gene matches: 4. Germline V gene lookup returns CDR1 MDHEN and CDR2 SYDVKM. CDR3 length: 15 residues. Written as DNA, the CDR3 is TGTGCCAGCAGTTTTTACAGGGGATCTAACTATGGCTACACCTTC. Translating it yields CASSFYRGSNYGYTF.

The chain joins TRBV6-2 or TRBV6-3 to TRBJ1-6; unclear D gene. Trimming pared 6 bases from V and 10 bases from J, leaving 10 bases between. The CDR3 spans 12 residues. Germline CDR1 and CDR2: MNHEY and SVGEGT. CDR3: CASRTVTSPLHF. In DNA form, the CDR3 reads TGTGCCAGCAGAACAGTTACCTCACCCCTCCACTTT.

The genes are TRBV6-2 or TRBV6-3 and TRBJ1-2, with 10 bases lining up with TRBD1. The CDR3 extends over 16 amino acids. Germline values: CDR1 MNHEY, CDR2 SVGEGT. Losses at the gene ends were 6 bases for V and 4 bases for J; bases not matched to a gene: 11. The CDR3 spells CASREAGTGALYGYTF. Here the CDR3 DNA reads TGTGCCAGCAGGGAAGCCGGGACAGGGGCCCTCTATGGCTACACCTTC.

This clonotype occurred a few times. The rearrangement links TRBV20-1 to TRBJ1-1, with no clear D. V was shortened by 7 bases and J by 3 bases, with 9 bases between the two germline ends. The CDR3 contains 11 residues. Germline-derived CDR1 and CDR2 are DFQATT and SNEGSKA (reference sequence). The CDR3 is CSGAGYTEAFF. The CDR3 region has the DNA TGCAGTGGAGCTGGATACACTGAAGCTTTCTTT.

A few counts support this clonotype. V is TRBV28 and J is TRBJ1-1; D ambiguous. The CDR3 totals 15 residues. Between the trimmed V and J ends, which lost 6 bases and 2 bases, there was a span of 16 bases. The germline gives CDR1 MDHEN, CDR2 SYDVKM. CDR3 coding DNA: TGTGCCAGCAGCGGCTTTGTCCGCCCAAACACTGAAGCTTTCTTT. This codes for CASSGFVRPNTEAFF.

V and J are TRBV25-1 and TRBJ1-5; possible D gene TRBD1, 5 bases. The germline gives CDR1 MGHDK, CDR2 SYGVNS. V was pared by 0 bases and J by 1 base, with 10 bases between. This CDR3 is 16 amino acids long. As DNA, the CDR3 is TGTGCCAGCAGTGAATACGGGACGGAAAGCAATCAGCCCCAGCATTTT. This encodes CASSEYGTESNQPQHF.

This clonotype has just one count. The J gene is TRBJ1-5, the V gene TRBV20-1; 7 bases are shared with TRBD1. This CDR3 spans 14 amino acids. Germline values: CDR1 DFQATT, CDR2 SNEGSKA (reference sequence). V shed 5 bases, J shed 1 base, and the junction held 5 bases outside the gene matches. CDR3 in DNA: TGCAGTGCTTTTATGACAGGGAGCAATCAGCCCCAGCATTTT. Amino acid sequence: CSAFMTGSNQPQHF.

This clonotype was picked up one time. The CDR3 protein is CSARAGIGNQPQHF. Written as DNA, the CDR3 is TGCAGTGCTAGAGCAGGGATAGGCAATCAGCCCCAGCATTTT. The V call is TRBV20-1, the J call TRBJ1-5, with D possibly being TRBD1 (5 bases). The germline CDR1 and CDR2 sequences are DFQATT and SNEGSKA (reference sequence). The CDR3 sequence is 14 residues long. V lost 1 base, J lost 2 bases, and 9 bases lay in between.

As to this clonotype: Germline and junction disagree at one end, which may indicate a read error. The gene calls are TRBV2 and TRBJ2-2; the D gene could be TRBD1 or TRBD2 (6 bases each). Germline V CDR1 and CDR2: SNHLY, FYNNEI. CDR3 length equals 16 residues. The DNA of the CDR3 is TGTGCCAGCGGTGAAAAGGGGGGTGCGTACACCGGGGAGCTGTTTTTT. Protein: CASGEKGGAYTGELFF.

V is TRBV2 and J is TRBJ1-5; 7 positions match TRBD1. This CDR3 is 15 amino acids long. The V gene end was trimmed by 6 bases and the J gene end by 1 base; junction bases not matched to a gene: 6. The germline V gene encodes CDR1 SNHLY and CDR2 FYNNEI. DNA for the CDR3: TGTGCCAGCAGGAACACAGGGGACAGCAATCAGCCCCAGCATTTT. Its translation is CASRNTGDSNQPQHF.

By share of the sample, this clonotype is large (0.1 to 1%). The chain links TRBV7-2 to TRBJ2-3; D is possibly TRBD1 (7 bases). In germline, CDR1 is SGHTA, CDR2 FQGNSA. V was pared by 4 bases and J by 2 bases, with 13 bases between. The CDR3 is 15 amino acids. The CDR3 is CASSSRGQPTDTQYF. The CDR3 DNA follows: TGTGCCAGCAGCTCGCGGGGACAGCCCACAGATACGCAGTATTTT.